The 16 T cell receptor beta chains below were found in one sample sequenced in a study of beta chain features in type 1 diabetes (dated by TCRdb to between 2018 and 2020). Libraries were prepared through the immunoSEQ multiplex PCR assay. The High Capacity cDNA Reverse Transcription Kit was used to reverse transcribe all of the isolated RNA, meaning that expressed TCRB transcripts were what got sequenced. Sourced from immuneACCESS, this table was stored by TCRdb with only in-frame sequences that have V and J called. A share of the clones is absent; for the studies checked, an unresolved V gene accounts for under half, and the remainder has no known explanation. This sample comprises approximately 470,000 clones, roughly 31% of them detected only once. About 0.065% of the sample is in the top ten clones. Sequencing used naive CD4+ T cells from blood. The cell subset or site label corresponds to: true naive CD4+ T cells. These receptors were obtained from a man aged 18 to 29 in good health.

The V gene is TRBV29-1, the J gene TRBJ2-5; D call uncertain. Germline lookup yields CDR1 SQVTM and CDR2 ANQGSEA. V gave up 5 bases and J gave up 2 bases, with 9 bases separating them. The CDR3 consists of 12 residues. The CDR3 sequence is CSVLAGQETQYF. DNA for the CDR3: TGCAGCGTTCTGGCAGGACAAGAGACCCAGTACTTC.

This clone turned up a few times. The chain joins TRBV7-2 to TRBJ2-1, with D perhaps TRBD2 (5 bases). The CDR3 length is 15 residues. Germline values: CDR1 SGHTA, CDR2 FQGNSA. V was pared by 2 bases and J by 2 bases, with 10 bases between. The chain's CDR3 is CASSLSGKTYNEQFF. DNA for the CDR3: TGTGCCAGCAGCTTAAGCGGTAAGACCTACAATGAGCAGTTCTTC.

This clone was counted only a few times. The V and J genes are TRBV5-1 and TRBJ2-1; tentative D call: TRBD2 (5 bases). The V end lost 0 bases, the J end lost 10 bases, and 11 bases lay between the germline ends. Germline CDR1 reads SGHRS; CDR2 reads YFSETQ. The CDR3 has 13 residues. DNA of the CDR3: TGCGCCAGCAGCTTGGACCCTACGGGGGAGCAGTTCTTC. Translated: CASSLDPTGEQFF.

The chain has TRBV7-9 and TRBJ1-4; 7 nucleotides line up with TRBD1. The V and J ends lost 5 bases and 4 bases, in that order; junction bases with no gene match: 7. The CDR3 extends over 15 amino acids. CDR1 is SEHNR, CDR2 FQNEAQ, per germline (reference sequence). CDR3 in amino acids: CASSPGTVSNEKLFF. The DNA for the CDR3 is TGTGCCAGCAGCCCAGGGACAGTCAGTAATGAAAAACTGTTTTTT.

The chain combines TRBV7-2 with TRBJ1-2; D is ambiguous. CDR1 and CDR2 (germline): SGHTA, FQGNSA. The CDR3 length is 15 residues. V lost 1 base and J lost 3, with 12 bases in between. CDR3 amino acids: CASSLVGGSDYGYTF. CDR3 nucleotide sequence: TGTGCCAGCAGCTTAGTCGGCGGTAGTGACTATGGCTACACCTTC.

This clone was counted only a few times. The chain combines TRBV13 with TRBJ1-2; possibly TRBD1 for D (5 bases). The V end lost 6 bases, the J end lost 7 bases, and 15 bases lay between the germline ends. This CDR3 contains 13 residues. CDR1 and CDR2 (germline): PRHDT, FYEKMQ (reference sequence). The CDR3 nucleotides are TGTGCCAGCAGGATTAGGGGTAGCGGTGGCTACACCTTC. Amino acids: CASRIRGSGGYTF.

V usage is TRBV19 and J usage is TRBJ2-7; perhaps TRBD2 as D (6 bases). CDR3 size: 14 residues. The germline V and J ends were trimmed by 4 bases and 4 bases, with 14 bases remaining between them. From germline, CDR1 is LNHDA and CDR2 SQIVND (reference sequence). Here the CDR3 DNA reads TGTGCCAGTAGTACGCCGGGGGAGCGGTACGAGCAGTACTTC. Its translation is CASSTPGERYEQYF.

This clone showed up just once. CDR3 amino acids: CASSLAESWANVLTF. For the CDR3, the DNA is TGTGCCAGCAGCTTAGCTGAATCTTGGGCCAACGTCCTGACTTTC. This sequence joins TRBV7-2 and TRBJ2-6, with no clear D. In germline, CDR1 is SGHTA, CDR2 FQGNSA. V lost 0 bases and J 5 bases, leaving 8 bases between the germline ends. CDR3 length equals 15 residues.

The V call is TRBV25-1, the J call TRBJ2-4; 8 bases fit TRBD2. V dropped 6 bases and J dropped 5; count of bases not matched to a gene: 15. The CDR3 runs 17 residues. CDR1 and CDR2 (germline): MGHDK, SYGVNS. The CDR3 spells CASSKTGGLAGQNIQYF. The CDR3, as DNA: TGTGCCAGCAGCAAAACCGGGGGGCTAGCGGGCCAAAACATTCAGTACTTC.

This chain links TRBV7-2 with TRBJ2-7; tentatively, D is TRBD1 (5 bases). V lost 5 bases and J 3 bases, leaving 17 bases between the germline ends. The germline V gene encodes CDR1 SGHTA and CDR2 FQGNSA. The CDR3 consists of 15 residues. The CDR3 spells CASSTAWTSGYEQYF. Written as DNA, the CDR3 is TGTGCCAGCAGCACCGCTTGGACATCTGGCTACGAGCAGTACTTC.

The chain couples TRBV30 to TRBJ2-3; TRBD2 matches at 9 bases. The CDR3 loop spans 16 amino acids. Trimming took 0 bases from V and 5 from J; bases not matched to a gene: 9. From germline, CDR1 is GTSNPN and CDR2 SVGIG (reference sequence). The CDR3 spells CAWSVSAGGPGDTQYF. CDR3 coding DNA: TGTGCCTGGAGTGTATCCGCGGGAGGGCCGGGAGATACGCAGTATTTT.

This clone came up a few times. Written as DNA, the CDR3 is TGTGCCATCAGTGAGTCCGACAGGAGAACCAGCACAGATACGCAGTATTTT. Amino acids: CAISESDRRTSTDTQYF. V and J are TRBV10-3 and TRBJ2-3; maybe TRBD1 (6 bases). Germline lookup yields CDR1 ENHRY and CDR2 SYGVKD. V lost 0 bases to trimming and J lost 0 bases, with 13 bases between them. CDR3 length: 17 residues.

The chain has TRBV29-1 and TRBJ2-1; a possible D gene is TRBD2 (6 bases). CDR1 is SQVTM and CDR2 is ANQGSEA in the germline V gene. This CDR3 contains 15 residues. Deletions cut 7 bases from V and 7 bases from J, with 23 bases between. Written as DNA, the CDR3 is TGCAGCGCCACCCTGATAGCGGCATTGGGGAATGAGCAGTTCTTC. Its translation: CSATLIAALGNEQFF.

The sample holds a few counts of this clone. Different DNA sequences within this sample yield the same CDR3. The J gene is TRBJ2-1, the V gene TRBV30; 13 nucleotides line up with TRBD2. CDR1 GTSNPN and CDR2 SVGIG come from the germline V gene (reference sequence). The ends lost 0 bases at V and 6 bases at J; junction bases unmatched: 2. This CDR3 spans 15 amino acids. Here the CDR3 reads CAWSVRLAGGNEQFF. The CDR3 DNA is TGTGCCTGGAGTGTACGACTAGCGGGAGGCAATGAGCAGTTCTTC.

This clone has a handful of counts. The chain carries TRBV7-3 and TRBJ2-3; TRBD2 aligns across 7 bases. The CDR3 runs 15 residues. V shed 4 bases, J shed 0 bases, and the junction held 4 bases outside the gene matches. Germline V lookup: CDR1 SGHTA, CDR2 FQGTGA. CDR3 nucleotides: TGTGCCAGCAGCTCAACTAGCGTAAGCACAGATACGCAGTATTTT. It codes for CASSSTSVSTDTQYF.

The rearrangement links TRBV14 to TRBJ2-6; 9 positions agree with TRBD2. The CDR3 has 17 residues. The V gene's germline CDR1 is SGHDN and CDR2 FVKESK. With V trimmed by 8 bases and J by 0 bases, 8 bases remained unmatched. DNA for the CDR3: TGTGCCAGCTCGAGACTAGCGGCCTTCTCTGGGGCCAACGTCCTGACTTTC. This codes for CASSRLAAFSGANVLTF.